The 30 T cell receptor beta chains given below trace back to one sample, sequenced in a study of regulatory T cells in long-lasting Graves disease. Assembly of TCR beta libraries relied on iRepertoire HTBI primers together with Arm-PCR of CDR3 regions. TCRdb re-derived calls from the multiplex PCR reads in MiXCR, one entry per CDR3 protein. Of about 520,000 distinct CDR3 sequences listed, around 13% are singletons. Time point described: newly diagnosed GD, antithyroid drugs for less than 3 months. PBMC RNA served as the TCR library source. The same data also contributed to another study, on T cells in Graves' hyperthyroidism and ophthalmopathy.

Sequencing was performed on peripheral blood mononuclear cells (PBMCs), taken at new diagnosis, from a patient treated with antithyroid drugs. These receptors all come from a woman aged 25 to 39 with Graves disease.

V and J are TRBV20-1 and TRBJ2-3; the D gene is possibly TRBD2 (5 bases). The germline gives CDR1 DFQATT, CDR2 SNEGSKA (reference sequence). The CDR3 consists of 15 residues. V was clipped by 6 bases and J by 4 bases, with 20 bases between them. This CDR3 is CSAKDLSGPPDTQYF. The CDR3 DNA reads as TGCAGTGCCAAAGACCTAAGCGGCCCCCCAGATACGCAGTATTTT.

This clonotype was detected many times. This rearrangement joins TRBV29-1 to TRBJ2-1; a possible D gene is TRBD2 (5 bases). Germline values: CDR1 SQVTM, CDR2 ANQGSEA. Trimming shortened V by 4 bases and J by 0 bases, and 7 bases separated the two germline ends. The CDR3 loop spans 13 amino acids. The CDR3 reads CSVGSGSYNEQFF. CDR3 DNA: TGCAGCGTTGGGAGCGGCTCCTACAATGAGCAGTTCTTC.

This clonotype was detected only a few times. The V and J genes are TRBV11-2 and TRBJ2-4; D ambiguous. V lost 5 bases, J lost 9 bases, and 17 bases lay in between. This CDR3 comprises 14 residues. Germline CDR1 reads SGHAT; CDR2 reads FQNNGV. This CDR3 is CASSRPPAVPIQYF. CDR3 in DNA: TGTGCCAGCAGCCGCCCCCCGGCGGTACCCATTCAGTACTTC. The whole variable domain, remainder taken from reference TRBV11-2 and TRBJ2-4, is EAGVAQSPRYKIIEKRQSVAFWCNPISGHATLYWYQQILGQGPKLLIQFQNNGVVDDSQLPKDRFSAERLKGVDSTLKIQPAKLEDSAVYLCASSRPPAVPIQYFGAGTRLSVL.

The rearrangement links TRBV9 to TRBJ2-1; D remains ambiguous. V was shortened by 1 base and J by 0 bases, with 11 bases between the two germline ends. Germline V gene sequence: CDR1 SGDLS, CDR2 YYNGEE. The CDR3 is 16 amino acids. CDR3 nucleotide sequence: TGTGCCAGCAGCGTAACCCCGGGCGGCTCCTACAATGAGCAGTTCTTC. Translated: CASSVTPGGSYNEQFF. The entire variable domain, with the rest obtained from reference TRBV9 and TRBJ2-1, is as follows: DSGVTQTPKHLITATGQRVTLRCSPRSGDLSVYWYQQSLDQGLQFLIQYYNGEERAKGNILERFSAQQFPDLHSELNLSSLELGDSALYFCASSVTPGGSYNEQFFGPGTRLTVL.

The chain carries TRBV6-2 or TRBV6-3 and TRBJ2-7; 9 nucleotides line up with TRBD2. Germline V gene sequence: CDR1 MNHEY, CDR2 SVGEGT. Unmatched junction bases numbered 8, after V lost 6 bases and J lost 5 bases. This CDR3 comprises 14 residues. In DNA, the CDR3 is TGTGCCAGCAGGAATAGCGGGAGTAATAACGAGCAGTACTTC. Translating gives CASRNSGSNNEQYF.

This clonotype showed up many times. The V call is TRBV2, the J call TRBJ1-2, with D possibly matching TRBD1 (6 bases). The V and J ends lost 7 bases and 5 bases respectively, with 14 bases between them. The CDR3 spans 13 residues. CDR1 SNHLY and CDR2 FYNNEI come from the germline V gene. Written as DNA, the CDR3 is TGTGCCAGCACCAAAAACAGGGTTTATGGCTACACCTTC. Its translation: CASTKNRVYGYTF.

This clonotype occurred a few times. The chain uses TRBV25-1 and TRBJ1-4; D is uncertain. Germline V gene lookup returns CDR1 MGHDK and CDR2 SYGVNS. V shed 5 bases and J shed 4 bases, with 8 bases lying between them. The CDR3 extends over 13 amino acids. The CDR3 DNA follows: TGTGCCAGCAGTTGGGCCTTTAATGAAAAACTGTTTTTT. The encoded protein is CASSWAFNEKLFF. The variable domain in full, with the rest retrieved from reference TRBV25-1 and TRBJ1-4, is EADIYQTPRYLVIGTGKKITLECSQTMGHDKMYWYQQDPGMELHLIHYSYGVNSTEKGDLSSESTVSRIRTEHFPLTLESARPSHTSQYLCASSWAFNEKLFFGSGTQLSVL.

This clonotype was detected ten times or more. The chain is built from TRBV2 and TRBJ1-1, with 8 bases matching TRBD1. V was pared by 6 bases and J by 1 base, with 4 bases of the junction left unmatched. The germline gives CDR1 SNHLY, CDR2 FYNNEI. The CDR3 length is 14 residues. The DNA of the CDR3 is TGTGCCAGCAGAAAGGACAGGGCGAACACTGAAGCTTTCTTT. Protein sequence: CASRKDRANTEAFF.

On this clonotype itself: A much larger clone lies a single base off, so this may be a read error. V usage is TRBV18 and J usage is TRBJ2-7; D might be TRBD1 (6 bases). Germline V CDR1 and CDR2: KGHSH, LQKENI. V lost 6 bases to trimming and J lost 2 bases, with 14 bases between them. The CDR3 has 14 residues. CDR3 amino acids: CASSLDRSPYEQYF. The DNA of the CDR3 is TGTGCCAGCTCCCTCGACAGGAGCCCCTACGAGCAGTACTTC.

This clonotype showed up many times. The chain carries TRBV12-3 or TRBV12-4 and TRBJ1-5; 7 nucleotides align to TRBD1. The CDR3 is made up of 14 amino acids. V was pared by 6 bases and J by 0 bases, with 2 bases of the junction left unmatched. In DNA form, the CDR3 reads TGTGCCAGCAGGGGGGACAGTAGCAATCAGCCCCAGCATTTT. It is translated as CASRGDSSNQPQHF.

This chain joins TRBV30 and TRBJ1-1; tentatively, D is TRBD1 (5 bases). V was trimmed by 4 bases and J by 2 bases, leaving 11 bases between them. Germline V gene lookup returns CDR1 GTSNPN and CDR2 SVGIG (reference sequence). There are 13 residues in the CDR3. The CDR3 DNA follows: TGTGCCTGGAAGAGGGGAGTCAACACTGAAGCTTTCTTT. Translated: CAWKRGVNTEAFF.

A note on this clonotype: This may be a read error, as it is one base from a much larger clone. The chain couples TRBV20-1 to TRBJ2-1; maybe TRBD1 (6 bases). The J call may be incorrect, as the DNA end agrees better with TRBJ2-3. There are 17 residues in the CDR3. Germline-derived CDR1 and CDR2 are DFQATT and SNEGSKA (reference sequence). CDR3 in amino acids: CSARLEVAGVFADTQYF. The CDR3 nucleotides read TGCAGTGCTAGACTCGAGGTGGCAGGGGTGTTCGCAGATACGCAGTATTTT.

This clonotype was seen more than once but under ten times. Possible read error: a much larger clone is one base away. Here the CDR3 omits its conserved ending phenylalanine or tryptophan, so a read error is the likely source. V and J are TRBV27 and TRBJ1-5, with D possibly being TRBD1 (5 bases). Germline assignment: CDR1 MNHEY and CDR2 SMNVEV (reference sequence). The V and J ends lost 0 bases and 6 bases respectively, with 6 bases between them. This CDR3 has 13 residues. CDR3 in DNA: TGTGCCAGCAGTTTATCGACAGTTCAGCCCCAGCATTCT. Protein sequence: CASSLSTVQPQHS.

This rearrangement joins TRBV12-3 or TRBV12-4 to TRBJ2-5; D remains ambiguous. Trimming took off 3 bases at V and 2 bases at J, with 7 bases between the two ends. CDR3 length equals 13 residues. CDR3 bases: TGTGCCAGCAGTTTTTTGATACAAGAGACCCAGTACTTC. It codes for CASSFLIQETQYF.

The chain links TRBV4-2 to TRBJ2-7; TRBD2 matches 12 bases. Germline CDR1 reads LGHNA; CDR2 reads YNFKEQ. V lost 0 bases, J lost 6 bases, and 9 bases stayed unmatched. CDR3 length equals 17 residues. As DNA, the CDR3 is TGTGCCAGCAGCCAAGATCCTAGCGGGAGGGCCATTGGCGAGCAGTACTTC. Translation: CASSQDPSGRAIGEQYF.

The sample holds many counts of this clonotype. The chain links TRBV5-1 to TRBJ2-7, with 10 bases matching TRBD1. The CDR3 covers 15 residues. J was trimmed by 4 bases and V by 1 base; bases with no gene match: 5. Germline lookup yields CDR1 SGHRS and CDR2 YFSETQ. For the CDR3, the DNA is TGCGCCAGCAGCTTGCGCCGGGACAGGGGTTACGAGCAGTACTTC. This codes for CASSLRRDRGYEQYF.

This clonotype has ten or more counts. This chain joins TRBV20-1 and TRBJ2-5; 9 bases align to TRBD1. V lost 6 bases and J lost 4; bases outside the gene matches: 9. Germline V gene lookup returns CDR1 DFQATT and CDR2 SNEGSKA (reference sequence). The CDR3 is 14 residues long. CDR3 nucleotides: TGCAGTGCGAGCGGGACAGGGAGGTTAGAGACCCAGTACTTC. It yields the protein CSASGTGRLETQYF.

The gene calls are TRBV4-1 and TRBJ2-7; TRBD2 matches at 9 bases. Germline V gene lookup returns CDR1 MGHRA and CDR2 YSYEKL. The CDR3 spans 16 residues. V was clipped by 0 bases and J by 4 bases; unmatched bases: 7. The CDR3 sequence: CASSQDGTSGLYEQYF. The CDR3 nucleotides are TGCGCCAGCAGCCAAGATGGAACTAGCGGGTTGTACGAGCAGTACTTC.

Many counts were recorded for this clonotype. V usage is TRBV6-1 and J usage is TRBJ2-1; 10 nucleotides agree with TRBD1. The V gene end was trimmed by 3 bases and the J gene end by 12 bases; junction bases not matched to a gene: 11. Germline V gives CDR1 MNHNS, CDR2 SASEGT. The CDR3 consists of 15 residues. CDR3 nucleotide sequence: TGTGCCAGCAGTGACAGACAGGGGGCCCTCTCCGGGCAGTTCTTC. It encodes CASSDRQGALSGQFF.

The V gene is TRBV7-2, the J gene TRBJ1-1; TRBD1 agrees at 8 bases. In germline, CDR1 is SGHTA, CDR2 FQGNSA. Trimming cost V 3 bases and J 6 bases; bases outside gene matches: 3. The length of the CDR3 is 13 residues. CDR3 residues: CASSFDRGAEAFF. The CDR3 DNA sequence: TGTGCCAGCAGCTTCGACAGGGGTGCTGAAGCTTTCTTT.

In the case of this clonotype: This clone may be a read error of a much larger clone one base away. The V and J genes are TRBV6-2 or TRBV6-3 and TRBJ2-3; a weak D match, TRBD1 (5 bases). Looked up from germline, CDR1 is MNHEY and CDR2 is SVGEGT. Trimming pared 4 bases from V and 2 bases from J, leaving 13 bases between. The CDR3 covers 15 residues. CDR3 sequence: CASSWLVGPTDTQYF. The CDR3 coding sequence is TGTGCCAGCAGTTGGTTGGTGGGGCCCACAGATACGCAGTATTTT.

In this sample, this clonotype turned up many times. The chain links TRBV24-1 to TRBJ2-3; 8 bases line up with TRBD2. V dropped 7 bases and J dropped 5; count of bases not matched to a gene: 13. The CDR3 has 16 amino acids. Germline-derived CDR1 and CDR2 are KGHDR and SFDVKD. The CDR3 sequence is CATSASSGMARDTQYF. DNA of the CDR3: TGTGCCACCAGCGCGAGTAGCGGGATGGCGAGAGATACGCAGTATTTT.

This clonotype was counted ten times or more. This rearrangement joins TRBV24-1 to TRBJ2-2, with 7 bases fitting TRBD1. V lost 5 bases to trimming and J lost 2 bases; unmatched junction nucleotides: 4. This CDR3 spans 15 amino acids. Germline V CDR1 and CDR2: KGHDR, SFDVKD. CDR3 residues: CATSARDRNTGELFF. The CDR3 DNA reads TGTGCCACCAGTGCCCGGGACAGAAACACCGGGGAGCTGTTTTTT.

This clonotype appeared many times. The chain couples TRBV2 to TRBJ1-6, with D unresolved. The CDR3 covers 11 residues. With 2 bases removed from V and 7 bases from J, the gap between germline ends came to 0 bases. In germline, CDR1 is SNHLY, CDR2 FYNNEI. The DNA of the CDR3 is TGTGCCAGCAGTGAAAATTCACCCCTCCACTTT. Translated: CASSENSPLHF.

The chain carries TRBV7-3 and TRBJ2-1; 11 bases are shared with TRBD1. Germline V gene lookup returns CDR1 SGHTA and CDR2 FQGTGA. The CDR3 runs 16 residues. J was trimmed by 5 bases and V by 5 bases; bases with no gene match: 8. Here the CDR3 DNA reads TGTGCCAGCAGCGTAAAGGGACAGGGGGTCGACAATGAGCAGTTCTTC. Translated: CASSVKGQGVDNEQFF.

The rearrangement links TRBV7-9 to TRBJ2-7; possible D gene TRBD2, 6 bases. From germline, CDR1 is SEHNR and CDR2 FQNEAQ (reference sequence). The CDR3 is 14 residues long. The V end was cut by 4 bases, the J end by 0 bases, with 10 bases between. As DNA, the CDR3 is TGTGCCAGCAGCTCACGCGGGGACTCCTACGAGCAGTACTTC. This sequence encodes CASSSRGDSYEQYF.

The chain is built from TRBV20-1 and TRBJ2-5, with 11 bases aligning to TRBD2. This CDR3 spans 13 amino acids. Germline values: CDR1 DFQATT, CDR2 SNEGSKA (reference sequence). V dropped 5 bases and J dropped 4; count of bases not matched to a gene: 3. In DNA, the CDR3 is TGCAGTGCTCAAGGACTAGCGGGAGAGACCCAGTACTTC. Translation gives CSAQGLAGETQYF.

This clonotype was detected ten times or more. V usage is TRBV2 and J usage is TRBJ1-2; D is unresolved. Germline assignment: CDR1 SNHLY and CDR2 FYNNEI. Trimming shortened V by 5 bases and J by 2 bases, and 6 bases separated the two germline ends. The CDR3 covers 12 residues. CDR3: CASSPENYGYTF. Here the CDR3 DNA reads TGTGCCAGCAGTCCTGAGAACTATGGCTACACCTTC.

This clonotype was detected many times. J is TRBJ2-5 and V is TRBV10-1; D unclear. Trimming took 7 bases from V and 1 from J, leaving 7 bases between them. The CDR3 is made up of 12 amino acids. Germline CDR1 WNHNN, CDR2 SYGVQD (reference sequence). In DNA form, the CDR3 reads TGCGCCAGCACGGGCAGCCAAGAGACCCAGTACTTC. This codes for CASTGSQETQYF.

This clonotype was seen at least ten times. This chain uses TRBV24-1 with TRBJ2-1; 7 bases agree with TRBD2. The V gene end was trimmed by 6 bases and the J gene end by 2 bases; junction bases not matched to a gene: 21. Germline loops: CDR1 KGHDR, CDR2 SFDVKD. The CDR3 spans 20 residues. The CDR3 DNA reads TGTGCCACCAGTCTCGGACTAGGGGCGGGTACCGTGACGACCTACAATGAGCAGTTCTTC. It is translated as CATSLGLGAGTVTTYNEQFF.